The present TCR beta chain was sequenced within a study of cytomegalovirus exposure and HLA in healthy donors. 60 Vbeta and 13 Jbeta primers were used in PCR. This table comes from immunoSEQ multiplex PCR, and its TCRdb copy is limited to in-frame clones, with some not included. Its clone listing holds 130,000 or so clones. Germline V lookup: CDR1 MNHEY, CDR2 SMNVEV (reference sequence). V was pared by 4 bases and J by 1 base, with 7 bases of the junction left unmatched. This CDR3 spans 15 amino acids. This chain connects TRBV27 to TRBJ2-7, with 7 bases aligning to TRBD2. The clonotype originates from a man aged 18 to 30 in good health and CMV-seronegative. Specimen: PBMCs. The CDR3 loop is CASSSIAGYSYEQYF. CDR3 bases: TGTGCCAGCAGTTCGATAGCGGGCTATTCCTACGAGCAGTACTTC.